Here is one T cell receptor beta chain with its context. Its antigen is as yet unknown. This entry comes from a study of shared clonotypes between healthy human individuals. Study results and limitations: A handful of donors held around 5% of naive CD4 clonotypes in common. Despite large depth, rarefaction showed incomplete sorted-subset sequencing. Investigators expected sequencing depth to affect clonotype sharing among donors.

Profiling relied on immunoSEQ multiplex PCR, and the TCRdb table lists in-frame clones only, not all of them. The profile shows about 700,000 clones, about 74% of them singletons. The material sequenced was memory CD4+ T cells sorted from blood. Subset: CD45RA-negative fraction. This receptor was taken from a woman aged 25 to 39 in good health.

The CDR3, as DNA: TGTGCCAGCTCACTGGGACAGCTTAACACTGAAGCTTTCTTT. Amino acid sequence: CASSLGQLNTEAFF. The chain is built from TRBV18 and TRBJ1-1; 7 nucleotides match TRBD1. CDR3 length: 14 residues. The germline V gene has CDR1 KGHSH and CDR2 LQKENI. With 4 bases clipped from V and 2 bases from J, the junction kept 4 bases outside the gene matches.